The rows below give T cell receptor beta chains drawn from one sample of a study of T cell changes during pregnancy in multiple sclerosis. Clones were read by immunoSEQ multiplex PCR, and TCRdb kept only the in-frame ones, dropping some. This table has about 92,000 clones, 80% to 95% appearing once. The sample here was peripheral blood, taken in the first trimester of pregnancy. The receptor source for this set is a female donor with multiple sclerosis, enrolled in a pregnancy study. The CDR3 runs from the conserved cysteine through the conserved F or W. The D gene is left open where the match is weak.

TRBJ2-5	TRBV28	TRBD1	CASSLGDRLQETQYF	TGTGCCAGCAGTTTGGGGGACAGGCTTCAAGAGACCCAGTACTTC
TRBJ1-1	TRBV2	TRBD1	CASSRGLNTEAFF	TGTGCCAGCAGCAGGGGGTTGAACACTGAAGCTTTCTTT
TRBJ2-5	TRBV5-1	TRBD1	CASSSGDRLQETQYF	TGCGCCAGCAGCTCCGGGGACAGACTCCAAGAGACCCAGTACTTC
TRBJ1-5	TRBV19	TRBD1	CASSPTQSGDRVRALPNQPQHF	TGTGCCAGTAGCCCCACCCAGTCCGGGGACAGGGTACGGGCCCTCCCTAATCAGCCCCAGCATTTT
TRBJ2-4	TRBV5-6	NA	CASSLVSGKNIQYF	TGTGCCAGCAGCTTGGTTTCAGGGAAAAACATTCAGTACTTC
TRBJ2-3	TRBV2	NA	CASSRVHTDTQYF	TGTGCCAGCAGTCGAGTCCACACAGATACGCAGTATTTT
TRBJ2-2	TRBV7-9	TRBD2	CASSFRRLAGGQSGELFF	TGTGCCAGCAGCTTCCGGAGATTAGCGGGAGGGCAGTCCGGGGAGCTGTTTTTT
TRBJ2-7	TRBV6-5	TRBD2	CASSPGTRGNEQYF	TGTGCCAGCAGTCCCGGGACTAGGGGTAACGAGCAGTACTTC
TRBJ2-1	TRBV19	NA	CASSIPRGRSFF	TGTGCCAGTAGTATTCCCAGGGGTAGGTCGTTCTTC
TRBJ2-5	TRBV11-2	NA	CASSLEFRETQYF	TGTGCCAGCAGCTTAGAGTTTCGGGAGACCCAGTACTTC
TRBJ2-7	TRBV27	TRBD1	CASSSTGTSAYEQYF	TGTGCCAGCAGTTCGACAGGGACCTCGGCCTACGAGCAGTACTTC
TRBJ2-3	TRBV5-1	NA	CASSLGARATQYF	TGCGCCAGCAGCTTGGGCGCTCGCGCTACGCAGTATTTT
TRBJ2-1	TRBV5-1	TRBD1	CASSLAWGQGTNEQFF	TGCGCCAGCAGCTTGGCATGGGGACAGGGTACCAATGAGCAGTTCTTC
TRBJ2-7	TRBV14	NA	CASNPRSTYEQYF	TGTGCCAGCAATCCTAGATCGACCTACGAGCAGTACTTC